One and the same sample provided the 30 T cell receptor beta chains below, sequenced in a study of cytomegalovirus exposure and HLA in healthy donors. PCR amplification relied on 60 Vbeta primers (plus 13 Jbeta primers). TCRdb's table, derived via immunoSEQ multiplex PCR, lists solely in-frame clones and lacks some. The sample lists 80,000 to 95,000 clones; 63% were seen once. The sequencing sample was made of PBMCs. Source of these receptors: a woman between 25 and 40 years old in good health and CMV-seronegative.

Remarks on this clone: One junction end disagrees with the germline gene, perhaps due to a read error. Other DNA sequences within the sample encode an identical CDR3. This chain links TRBV2 with TRBJ2-7; maybe TRBD1 (5 bases). The CDR3 contains 15 residues. The germline CDR1 and CDR2 sequences are SNHLY and FYNNEI. The CDR3 region is CASSEGTGSSYEQYF. Written as DNA, the CDR3 is TGTGCCAGCAGCGAAGGAACAGGAAGCTCCTACGAGCAGTACTTC.

The chain has TRBV10-3 and TRBJ1-2; 8 positions match TRBD1. This CDR3 spans 14 amino acids. Germline V gene data show CDR1 as ENHRY and CDR2 as SYGVKD. The J segment lost 4 bases and the V segment lost 6 bases, leaving 7 bases of the junction unmatched. The CDR3 DNA follows: TGTGCCATCAGCGGACAGGGTGGCGGCTATGGCTACACCTTC. It codes for CAISGQGGGYGYTF.

The chain links TRBV27 to TRBJ1-4; TRBD1 matches at 10 bases. Germline CDR1 is MNHEY and CDR2 is SMNVEV (reference sequence). The CDR3 consists of 15 residues. V trimming: 5 bases; J trimming: 6 bases; junction bases outside the gene matches: 6. CDR3 in amino acids: CASSAPGTGDEKLFF. The CDR3 DNA reads TGTGCCAGCAGTGCGCCGGGGACAGGGGATGAAAAACTGTTTTTT.

V is TRBV18 and J is TRBJ2-7; weak D call: TRBD1 (5 bases). CDR3 size: 13 residues. Deletions cut 3 bases from V and 5 bases from J, with 11 bases between. Germline V gene sequence: CDR1 KGHSH, CDR2 LQKENI. CDR3 region: CASSPPIQDEQYF. CDR3 DNA: TGTGCCAGCTCACCCCCGATACAGGACGAGCAGTACTTC.

This clone appeared a few times. The genes are TRBV14 and TRBJ2-7, with D perhaps matching TRBD1 (6 bases). Per the germline V gene, CDR1 is SGHDN and CDR2 is FVKESK. With 4 bases removed from V and 7 bases from J, the gap between germline ends came to 17 bases. The CDR3 has 14 amino acids. The CDR3 is CASSRVDSRGEQYF. The CDR3 bases are TGTGCCAGCAGCCGCGTCGACTCCAGGGGTGAGCAGTACTTC.

For the CDR3, the DNA is TGTGCCAGCAGTTCCTCAGGCCCTTCCTACAATGAGCAGTTCTTC. It encodes CASSSSGPSYNEQFF. This chain joins TRBV28 and TRBJ2-1; no clear D. This CDR3 region has 15 residues. Germline CDR1 MDHEN, CDR2 SYDVKM. Trimming pared 4 bases from V and 1 base from J, leaving 11 bases between.

This clone was counted a few times. This chain joins TRBV5-1 and TRBJ2-3; D is perhaps TRBD1 (6 bases). This CDR3 is 17 amino acids long. V lost 0 bases and J 0 bases, leaving 14 bases between the germline ends. Looked up from germline, CDR1 is SGHRS and CDR2 is YFSETQ. In DNA form, the CDR3 reads TGCGCCAGCAGCTTGGAGGGGACAACCGCTAGCACAGATACGCAGTATTTT. This gives the protein CASSLEGTTASTDTQYF.

The chain carries TRBV4-2 and TRBJ2-3; TRBD2 aligns across 14 bases. This CDR3 spans 18 amino acids. Germline V gene lookup returns CDR1 LGHNA and CDR2 YNFKEQ. With V trimmed by 3 bases and J by 0 bases, 5 bases remained unmatched. The CDR3 sequence is CASSQGGTSGGSTDTQYF. The CDR3 nucleotides read TGTGCCAGCAGCCAGGGGGGGACTAGCGGGGGCAGCACAGATACGCAGTATTTT.

This clone was seen only once. The rearrangement links TRBV6-1 to TRBJ1-3; D uncertain. With 6 bases removed from V and 0 bases from J, the gap between germline ends came to 6 bases. CDR3 length equals 13 residues. Germline-derived CDR1 and CDR2 are MNHNS and SASEGT. The CDR3 DNA sequence: TGTGCCAGCAGCCAATTCTCTGGAAACACCATATATTTT. Its translation is CASSQFSGNTIYF.

In its sample, this clone was seen a few times. This chain links TRBV7-9 with TRBJ2-3; D might be TRBD1 (6 bases). CDR3 size: 14 residues. Trimming pared 2 bases from V and 6 bases from J, leaving 12 bases between. The V gene's germline CDR1 is SEHNR and CDR2 FQNEAQ (reference sequence). CDR3 DNA: TGTGCCAGCAGCTTACGTATTCAGGGGGATACGCAGTATTTT. Protein sequence: CASSLRIQGDTQYF.

There are a few counts of this clone. The CDR3 nucleotides read TGCGCCAGCAGTGAGAGGGGTAGCGGGGGACTAAATGAGCAGTTCTTC. This encodes CASSERGSGGLNEQFF. The rearrangement uses TRBV10-1 and TRBJ2-1; 9 positions match TRBD2. CDR1 WNHNN and CDR2 SYGVQD come from the germline V gene (reference sequence). The CDR3 spans 16 residues. The trim removed 2 bases at V and 7 bases at J, leaving 9 bases unmatched.

The rearrangement uses TRBV7-2 and TRBJ1-2, with 7 bases aligning to TRBD1. Germline assignment: CDR1 SGHTA and CDR2 FQGNSA. The CDR3 is made up of 13 amino acids. V dropped 2 bases and J dropped 6; count of bases not matched to a gene: 3. The CDR3 region is CASSLRGPDGYTF. In DNA, the CDR3 is TGTGCCAGCAGCTTAAGGGGGCCGGATGGCTACACCTTC.

V usage is TRBV11-3 and J usage is TRBJ2-3; no reliable D call. V was cut by 5 bases and J by 6 bases, with 12 bases left in between. Germline CDR1 reads SGHNT; CDR2 reads YENEEA. This CDR3 is 13 amino acids long. The CDR3 sequence: CASSIRSWDTQYF. The CDR3 region has the DNA TGTGCCAGCAGCATACGTAGTTGGGATACGCAGTATTTT.

The chain couples TRBV10-3 to TRBJ2-1; maybe TRBD2 (6 bases). Germline V CDR1 and CDR2: ENHRY, SYGVKD. The CDR3 sequence is 15 residues long. The V end lost 4 bases, the J end lost 7 bases, and 17 bases lay between the germline ends. The CDR3 sequence is CAISVRERSTNEQFF. CDR3 DNA sequence: TGTGCCATCAGTGTCCGGGAGAGATCGACGAATGAGCAGTTCTTC.

Here the CDR3 DNA reads TGTGCCAGCACCCAGACAGGGTCCGAGCAGTACTTC. Amino acid sequence: CASTQTGSEQYF. The chain links TRBV6-5 to TRBJ2-5; TRBD1 matches 7 bases. The J call is uncertain, as TRBJ2-7 better fits the DNA end. The CDR3 consists of 12 residues. CDR1 MNHEY and CDR2 SVGAGI come from the germline V gene.

This clone was seen more than once but under ten times. The chain has TRBV2 and TRBJ1-4; D unresolved. Germline loops: CDR1 SNHLY, CDR2 FYNNEI. The CDR3 extends over 12 amino acids. The ends were cut back, 3 bases at V and 5 bases at J, with 4 bases in the middle. CDR3 DNA sequence: TGTGCCAGCAGTGAGGCCAATGAAAAACTGTTTTTT. It codes for CASSEANEKLFF.

This chain links TRBV10-3 with TRBJ1-4; weak D call: TRBD1 (6 bases). Deletions cut 2 bases from V and 1 base from J, with 14 bases between. The V gene's germline CDR1 is ENHRY and CDR2 SYGVKD. There are 17 residues in the CDR3. The CDR3 sequence: CAISEGQGKVTNEKLFF. The CDR3 region has the DNA TGTGCCATCAGTGAGGGTCAGGGGAAAGTAACTAATGAAAAACTGTTTTTT.

The CDR3 spells CASSVDGTDTQYF. CDR3 in DNA: TGTGCCAGCAGCGTAGACGGGACAGATACGCAGTATTTT. V usage is TRBV9 and J usage is TRBJ2-3; no firm D call. CDR1 and CDR2 from the germline V gene are SGDLS and YYNGEE. The V gene lost 0 bases and the J gene lost 3 bases, with 5 bases spanning the gap. This CDR3 region has 13 residues.

The rearrangement joins TRBV5-1 to TRBJ2-1, with TRBD1 as a possible D gene (5 bases). CDR1 and CDR2 (germline): SGHRS, YFSETQ. The CDR3 has 12 residues. V shed 0 bases and J shed 7 bases, with 5 bases lying between them. The CDR3 region is CASSLEGNEQFF. The CDR3 nucleotides are TGCGCCAGCAGCTTGGAGGGGAATGAGCAGTTCTTC.

This sequence joins TRBV11-2 and TRBJ2-5; D unclear. This CDR3 has 15 residues. Trimming removed 0 bases at V and 11 bases at J, with 19 bases between. CDR1 and CDR2 (germline): SGHAT, FQNNGV. The CDR3 here is CASSLDFGPTLAQYF. The DNA of the CDR3 is TGTGCCAGCAGCTTAGATTTTGGTCCGACTTTAGCACAGTACTTC.

This clone came up many times. The chain employs TRBV28 and TRBJ1-5; 10 positions agree with TRBD1. This CDR3 is built from 15 residues. CDR1 and CDR2 (germline): MDHEN, SYDVKM. The V segment lost 3 bases and the J segment 6 bases; nucleotides outside the gene matches: 5. CDR3 in amino acids: CASSFSGTGVQPQHF. CDR3 sequence (DNA): TGTGCCAGCAGTTTTTCCGGGACAGGGGTTCAGCCCCAGCATTTT.

The chain couples TRBV30 to TRBJ1-3; 8 nucleotides line up with TRBD1. V lost 0 bases and J lost 4; bases outside the gene matches: 5. The CDR3 sequence is 15 residues long. Germline V gene lookup returns CDR1 GTSNPN and CDR2 SVGIG (reference sequence). CDR3 sequence: CAWSVHRGLGNTIYF. The CDR3, as DNA: TGTGCCTGGAGTGTACACAGGGGGTTGGGAAACACCATATATTTT. Full variable domain (missing parts from reference TRBV30 and TRBJ1-3): SQTIHQWPATLVQPVGSPLSLECTVEGTSNPNLYWYRQAAGRGLQLLFYSVGIGQISSEVPQNLSASRPQDRQFILSSKKLLLSDSGFYLCAWSVHRGLGNTIYFGEGSWLTVV.

The rearrangement links TRBV28 to TRBJ1-4, with D hard to call. The CDR3 spans 12 residues. Trimming removed 8 bases at V and 8 bases at J, with 12 bases between. Germline lookup yields CDR1 MDHEN and CDR2 SYDVKM. This CDR3 is CASGGGREKLFF. In DNA form, the CDR3 reads TGTGCCAGCGGAGGTGGAAGGGAAAAACTGTTTTTT.

The chain recombines TRBV29-1 with TRBJ1-1; tentative D call: TRBD1 (5 bases). This CDR3 has 12 residues. V was clipped by 7 bases and J by 0 bases, with 9 bases between them. Germline CDR1 reads SQVTM; CDR2 reads ANQGSEA. The DNA for the CDR3 is TGCAGCGCCCTGACAGTGAACACTGAAGCTTTCTTT. Its protein is CSALTVNTEAFF. Drawing the rest from reference TRBV29-1 and TRBJ1-1, the complete variable domain is SAVISQKPSRDICQRGTSLTIQCQVDSQVTMMFWYRQQPGQSLTLIATANQGSEATYESGFVIDKFPISRPNLTFSTLTVSNMSPEDSSIYLCSALTVNTEAFFGQGTRLTVV.

V usage is TRBV5-6 and J usage is TRBJ1-1; D may be TRBD1 (6 bases). Germline CDR1 reads SGHDT; CDR2 reads YYEEEE. Trimming removed 4 bases at V and 5 bases at J, with 12 bases between. The CDR3 runs to 13 residues. DNA for the CDR3: TGTGCCAGCAGCCCCCTAAGGGGGACTGAAGCTTTCTTT. Its translation: CASSPLRGTEAFF. Variable domain in full (rest from reference TRBV5-6 and TRBJ1-1): DAGVTQSPTHLIKTRGQQVTLRCSPKSGHDTVSWYQQALGQGPQFIFQYYEEEERQRGNFPDRFSGHQFPNYSSELNVNALLLGDSALYLCASSPLRGTEAFFGQGTRLTVV.

The V gene is TRBV11-2, the J gene TRBJ2-7, with 7 bases matching TRBD1. The V gene's germline CDR1 is SGHAT and CDR2 FQNNGV. V dropped 5 bases and J dropped 2; count of bases not matched to a gene: 6. This CDR3 region has 14 residues. The CDR3 nucleotides read TGTGCCAGCAGCATCGGGACAGTTACCTACGAGCAGTACTTC. This codes for CASSIGTVTYEQYF.

This rearrangement joins TRBV6-6 to TRBJ1-5; 7 bases fit TRBD1. The CDR3 loop spans 15 amino acids. Trimming took 3 bases from V and 3 from J; bases not matched to a gene: 5. Looked up from germline, CDR1 is MNHNY and CDR2 is SVGAGI (reference sequence). This CDR3 reads CASSYTGAPNQPQHF. The CDR3 nucleotides read TGTGCCAGCAGTTATACAGGGGCTCCCAATCAGCCCCAGCATTTT.

V and J are TRBV27 and TRBJ1-5; TRBD1 is a possible D gene (5 bases). This CDR3 spans 15 amino acids. Trimming left V 6 bases short and J 0 bases short, with 12 bases between. CDR1 and CDR2 (germline): MNHEY, SMNVEV (reference sequence). As DNA, the CDR3 is TGTGCCAGCAGGGACGGGACTAATAGCAATCAGCCCCAGCATTTT. Amino acids: CASRDGTNSNQPQHF.

The chain recombines TRBV9 with TRBJ2-5; 10 bases are a match to TRBD2. V lost 0 bases and J lost 2; bases outside the gene matches: 4. CDR3 length: 16 amino acids. Germline V lookup: CDR1 SGDLS, CDR2 YYNGEE. In nucleotides, the CDR3 is TGTGCCAGCAGCGTAGCTAGCGGGAGACTGCAAGAGACCCAGTACTTC. Protein: CASSVASGRLQETQYF.

This clone was seen a few times. This rearrangement joins TRBV21-1 to TRBJ1-3; no DNA check was done on the table's D call, TRBD1. TRBV21-1 is marked as a pseudogene. The CDR3 runs to 17 residues. The CDR3: CASSKGSTPSSGNTIYF. Written as DNA, the CDR3 is TGTGCCAGCAGCAAAGGATCAACACCCAGCTCTGGAAACACCATATATTTT.